The source of this T cell receptor (beta chain) is a study of cytomegalovirus exposure and HLA in healthy donors. This CDR3 comprises 15 residues. V gave up 4 bases and J gave up 4 bases; unmatched junction bases: 9. Germline values: CDR1 SGHNT, CDR2 YYREEE (reference sequence). General study points: It was 160 or so TCR beta chains that were listed as cytomegalovirus-associated. For cytomegalovirus status, the classifier reportedly gave diagnoses with high specificity and sensitivity.

Donors were drawn from the approximately 120-subject validation cohort, separate from the roughly 670-subject first cohort. Produced via immunoSEQ multiplex PCR; TCRdb's table is partial and in-frame only. The sample gives some 130,000 clones, roughly 90% of which show up once; about 1.5% is in the top ten. As concerns this clone: Its matching antigen is unknown.

Sequencing input: PBMCs. V usage is TRBV5-4 and J usage is TRBJ2-7; 9 positions match TRBD1. The TCR sequence derives from a man aged 25-45 years in good health and CMV-seronegative. The CDR3 spells CASSTWTGVTYEQYF. CDR3 sequence (DNA): TGTGCCAGCAGCACCTGGACAGGGGTTACGTACGAGCAGTACTTC.